This is a list of T cell receptor beta chains from one sample in a study of T cell changes during pregnancy in multiple sclerosis. Assay: immunoSEQ multiplex PCR; the TCRdb copy retains only in-frame clones and omits some. Altogether approximately 72,000 clones are present, 90% to 95% being singletons, with the ten largest covering under 2%. This sample comprised peripheral blood, obtained in the first trimester of pregnancy. These receptors were collected from a female donor in good health, enrolled as a control in a pregnancy study. CDR3s include the opening cysteine and the closing phenylalanine or tryptophan. A D gene is named only where the DNA matches it firmly. Only part of the rows carry a size: once, few, many, or a class if the clone is expanded.

abundance | j_gene | d_gene | v_gene | CDR3nt | CDR3aa
. | TRBJ2-7 | TRBD2 | TRBV7-9 | TGTGCCAGCAGCTGGGGGGAGGGCGAGCAGTACTTC | CASSWGEGEQYF
. | TRBJ2-7 | . | TRBV5-8 | TGTGCCAGCAGCTTACTCCGCTCCTACGAGCAGTACTTC | CASSLLRSYEQYF
. | TRBJ2-7 | . | TRBV5-1 | TGCGCCAGCAGCTTGGGTCAGGGGTCCTACGAGCAGTACTTC | CASSLGQGSYEQYF
. | TRBJ2-3 | . | TRBV7-9 | TGTGCCAGCAGCGCCCGACTAGATGGGGATACGCAGTATTTT | CASSARLDGDTQYF
few | TRBJ2-7 | . | TRBV7-2 | TGTGCCAGCAGCTTAGACGGGAAAGGGTACGAGCAGTACTTC | CASSLDGKGYEQYF
. | TRBJ2-1 | . | TRBV19 | TGTGCCAGTAGATCAAGTAGCAGGGACTCCTACAATGAGCAGTTCTTC | CASRSSSRDSYNEQFF
. | TRBJ2-7 | . | TRBV5-1 | TGCGCCAGCAGGCTAACTCAGGGTCGCTACGAGCAGTACTTC | CASRLTQGRYEQYF
. | TRBJ2-3 | . | TRBV5-6 | TGTGCCAGCAGCTTCTTGTCTGGAGGAAGCACAGATACGCAGTATTTT | CASSFLSGGSTDTQYF
. | TRBJ2-7 | . | TRBV10-3 | TGTGCCATCAGTGAGTCGAATTTGGGCAGGGTTTACGAGCAGTACTTC | CAISESNLGRVYEQYF
. | TRBJ2-1 | TRBD1 | TRBV9 | TGTGCCAGCAGCGCAGGGGGCGAGTTGAATGAGCAGTTCTTC | CASSAGGELNEQFF
. | TRBJ2-1 | TRBD2 | TRBV11-3 | TGTGCCAGCAGCTCAAGGACTAGCGGGAATGTGAATGAGCAGTTCTTC | CASSSRTSGNVNEQFF
. | TRBJ1-3 | . | TRBV28 | TGTGCCAGCAGTAAAACAGGGAGAAACACCATATATTTT | CASSKTGRNTIYF
. | TRBJ2-7 | . | TRBV6-1 | TGTGCCAGCACAAGGACCGGGGTGGGATACGAGCAGTACTTC | CASTRTGVGYEQYF
. | TRBJ2-1 | . | TRBV11-1 | TGTGCCAGCAGCTTTCAAGCGGCCTCCTACAATGAGCAGTTCTTC | CASSFQAASYNEQFF
once | TRBJ1-2 | . | TRBV5-1 | TGCGCCAGCAGCTTGGAGGGAGAAACCTATGGCTACACCTTC | CASSLEGETYGYTF
. | TRBJ2-1 | . | TRBV7-9 | TGTGCCAGCACCCTATTATGGGGAGATAACTACAATGAGCAGTTCTTC | CASTLLWGDNYNEQFF
. | TRBJ1-1 | . | TRBV28 | TGTGCCAGCAGTACGGGATCCATGAACACTGAAGCTTTCTTT | CASSTGSMNTEAFF
. | TRBJ2-1 | . | TRBV9 | TGTGCCAGCAGCGAGAGGGCTGGGAGAATCTGGAACAATGAGCAGTTCTTC | CASSERAGRIWNNEQFF
. | TRBJ1-1 | TRBD1 | TRBV7-6 | TGTGCCAGCAGCTTATACACAGGGGGCGAGACTGAAGCTTTCTTT | CASSLYTGGETEAFF
few | TRBJ1-1 | TRBD1 | TRBV5-6 | TGTGCCAGCAGCTACCGACAGGGGGCAGCTTTCTTT | CASSYRQGAAFF
. | TRBJ2-1 | TRBD2 | TRBV7-9 | TGTGCCAGCAACACTAGGGCGGGGGGTTCTGATGAGCAGTTCTTC | CASNTRAGGSDEQFF
. | TRBJ2-1 | . | TRBV2 | TGTGCCAGCAGCCCTAAAACCGGGGTGCCTGAGCAGTTCTTC | CASSPKTGVPEQFF